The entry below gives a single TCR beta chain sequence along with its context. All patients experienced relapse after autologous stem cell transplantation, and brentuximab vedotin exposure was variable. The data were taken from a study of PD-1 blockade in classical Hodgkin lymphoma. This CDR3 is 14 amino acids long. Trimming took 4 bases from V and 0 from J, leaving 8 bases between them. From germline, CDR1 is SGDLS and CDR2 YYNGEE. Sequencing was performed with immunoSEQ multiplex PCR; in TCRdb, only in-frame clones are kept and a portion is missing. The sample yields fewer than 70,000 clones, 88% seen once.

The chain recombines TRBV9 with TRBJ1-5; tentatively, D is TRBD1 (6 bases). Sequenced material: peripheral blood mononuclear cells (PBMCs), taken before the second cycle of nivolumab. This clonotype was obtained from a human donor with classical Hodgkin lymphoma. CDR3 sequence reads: CASSPGVSNQPQHF. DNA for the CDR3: TGTGCCAGCAGCCCAGGGGTTAGCAATCAGCCCCAGCATTTT.